What follows is one TCR beta chain and its context. The antigen remains unidentified. Each sorted fraction was over 95% pure. The entry originates in a study of beta chain features in type 1 diabetes. For the study at large: In all, 107,917,701 sorted cells from all samples were analyzed. The study, taken as a whole, reports: Moderate yet significant TCRB CDR3 shortening was seen in Type 1 diabetes patients in all four CD4+ subsets. VDJ junctions from type 1 diabetes patients carried fewer insertions and larger deletions. Across patients, naive, central memory and Treg TCRB repertoires exhibited apparently greater similarity than was observed across healthy donors.

TCRB transcripts that were expressed got sequenced, as all of the isolated RNA had been reverse transcribed. The method was immunoSEQ multiplex PCR; TCRdb's version includes in-frame clones alone and lacks a portion of them. This sample yields around 100,000 clones, of which under 30% are seen a single time; 0.5% to 0.6% belongs to the top ten. Germline V gene sequence: CDR1 SGHRS, CDR2 YFSETQ. The CDR3 spans 18 residues. The junction had 21 bases not matched to a gene; V was cut back by 5 bases and J by 9 bases. Sequencing used central memory CD4+ T cells from blood. The rearrangement uses TRBV5-1 and TRBJ2-1; 9 bases align to TRBD1. The TCR comes from a woman aged 18-29 years with type 1 diabetes. The CDR3 is CASRGDGQGLLASSEQFF. CDR3 DNA: TGCGCCAGCAGAGGGGACGGACAGGGGTTACTAGCCAGTAGTGAGCAGTTCTTC.